The 30 T cell receptor beta chains listed next were all sequenced from one sample in a study of shared clonotypes between healthy human individuals. Repertoires were generated with immunoSEQ multiplex PCR, while TCRdb's copy carries only in-frame clones and drops some. This sample has roughly 300,000 clones, with about nine tenths found just once. The sequenced sample was memory CD8+ T cells sorted from blood. Subset in this sample: CD45RO+ cells pooled with CCR7-negative TemRA cells. Receptors originate from a man younger than 30 in good health.

The V gene is TRBV27, the J gene TRBJ2-7; the match to TRBD2 covers 10 bases. The CDR3 totals 14 residues. Trimming at V came to 6 bases and at J to 3 bases, leaving 5 bases not matched to a gene. Germline-derived CDR1 and CDR2 are MNHEY and SMNVEV (reference sequence). CDR3 nucleotides: TGTGCCAGCAGATTTAGCGGGGGGAACTACGAGCAGTACTTC. This encodes CASRFSGGNYEQYF.

V is TRBV4-1 and J is TRBJ1-4; perhaps TRBD1 as D (5 bases). V was shortened by 0 bases and J by 8 bases, with 22 bases between the two germline ends. The CDR3 runs 18 residues. From germline, CDR1 is MGHRA and CDR2 YSYEKL. The CDR3, as DNA: TGCGCCAGCAGCCAAGATGGATACCCGCCGGCGGGGGTAGAAAAACTGTTTTTT. Its translation is CASSQDGYPPAGVEKLFF.

The CDR3 DNA sequence: TGTGCCAGCAGTTTATTCGGGGGACTGGCAGATACGCAGTATTTT. This encodes CASSLFGGLADTQYF. The gene calls are TRBV27 and TRBJ2-3, with D possibly TRBD2 on 6 matching bases. Germline CDR1 and CDR2: MNHEY and SMNVEV (reference sequence). V was trimmed by 1 base and J by 4 bases, leaving 12 bases between them. There are 15 residues in the CDR3.

The chain recombines TRBV30 with TRBJ2-7; possible D gene TRBD1, 6 bases. Germline CDR1 GTSNPN, CDR2 SVGIG (reference sequence). This CDR3 comprises 15 residues. Between the trimmed V and J ends, which lost 3 bases and 6 bases, there was a span of 21 bases. CDR3 sequence (DNA): TGTGCCTGGAGGGGCACGGGCAGGGGAATTCTCGAGCAGTACTTC. Translated, it gives CAWRGTGRGILEQYF.

The CDR3 DNA sequence: TGCGCCAGCAGCCTGCTGGACGAGGGTGAAGCTTTCTTT. This codes for CASSLLDEGEAFF. The chain combines TRBV4-1 with TRBJ1-1; D uncertain. The germline gives CDR1 MGHRA, CDR2 YSYEKL. V dropped 4 bases and J dropped 7 bases, with 13 bases sitting between them. This CDR3 has 13 amino acids.

As DNA, the CDR3 is TGCAGCGTGCGGACGGGAGGGCGCACAGATACGCAGTATTTT. This codes for CSVRTGGRTDTQYF. The chain combines TRBV29-1 with TRBJ2-3, with 8 bases lining up with TRBD2. The CDR3 has 14 amino acids. The V gene's germline CDR1 is SQVTM and CDR2 ANQGSEA. Trimming removed 6 bases from V and 1 base from J; junction bases left unmatched: 6.

The V gene is TRBV7-6, the J gene TRBJ2-3, with D perhaps TRBD1 (6 bases). Germline values: CDR1 SGHVS, CDR2 FNYEAQ. The CDR3 sequence is 15 residues long. Trimming removed 5 bases at V and 0 bases at J, with 12 bases between. CDR3 sequence (DNA): TGTGCCAGCAGCACCAGGGGTTCTAGCACAGATACGCAGTATTTT. It specifies CASSTRGSSTDTQYF. Supplemented by reference TRBV7-6 and TRBJ2-3, the full variable domain reads GAGVSQSPRYKVTKRGQDVALRCDPISGHVSLYWYRQALGQGPEFLTYFNYEAQQDKSGLPNDRFSAERPEGSISTLTIQRTEQRDSAMYRCASSTRGSSTDTQYFGPGTRLTVL.

The V and J genes are TRBV28 and TRBJ1-2; D is unresolved. CDR3 length: 14 amino acids. Trimming stripped 5 bases from V and 3 bases from J, with 13 bases between. Germline values: CDR1 MDHEN, CDR2 SYDVKM. The CDR3 coding sequence is TGTGCCAGCAGTCCTAGATACTCTTACTATGGCTACACCTTC. This encodes CASSPRYSYYGYTF.

The chain combines TRBV7-9 with TRBJ2-5; D gene uncertain. The CDR3 length is 13 residues. Germline lookup yields CDR1 SEHNR and CDR2 FQNEAQ (reference sequence). Deletions cut 2 bases from V and 3 bases from J, with 7 bases between. CDR3 loop: CASSLTAEETQYF. In DNA, the CDR3 is TGTGCCAGCAGCTTAACGGCTGAAGAGACCCAGTACTTC.

This chain joins TRBV6-1 and TRBJ1-6; possible D gene TRBD1, 5 bases. Trimming took off 0 bases at V and 7 bases at J, with 13 bases between the two ends. CDR1 and CDR2 from the germline V gene are MNHNS and SASEGT. This CDR3 comprises 16 residues. The CDR3 coding sequence is TGTGCCAGCAGTGAAGCGGACACTCTGCGGAATTCACCCCTCCACTTT. Its translation: CASSEADTLRNSPLHF.

This clone occurred once. V is TRBV11-2 and J is TRBJ2-1, with 12 bases aligning to TRBD2. Germline trimming cut 3 bases from V and 10 bases from J; bases unmatched to any gene: 7. Germline V gene lookup returns CDR1 SGHAT and CDR2 FQNNGV. The CDR3 is 15 amino acids. In DNA form, the CDR3 reads TGTGCCAGCAGCTTGTACGGACTAGCGGGGCACGAGCAGTTCTTC. This translates into CASSLYGLAGHEQFF. The full variable domain, in which reference TRBV11-2 and TRBJ2-1 provide the parts outside the CDR3, is EAGVAQSPRYKIIEKRQSVAFWCNPISGHATLYWYQQILGQGPKLLIQFQNNGVVDDSQLPKDRFSAERLKGVDSTLKIQPAKLEDSAVYLCASSLYGLAGHEQFFGPGTRLTVL.

V usage is TRBV6-6 and J usage is TRBJ2-7; the D is unclear. CDR1 is MNHNY, CDR2 SVGAGI, per germline (reference sequence). Trimming shortened V by 6 bases and J by 0 bases, and 12 bases separated the two germline ends. The CDR3 is made up of 14 amino acids. For the CDR3, the DNA is TGTGCCAGCAGCTTACCAGGTGGCTCCTACGAGCAGTACTTC. This encodes CASSLPGGSYEQYF.

V and J are TRBV5-1 and TRBJ2-1; tentative D call: TRBD1 (6 bases). V lost 4 bases to trimming and J lost 5 bases, with 16 bases between them. The CDR3 spans 15 residues. Germline CDR1 SGHRS, CDR2 YFSETQ. CDR3 bases: TGCGCCAGCAGCGAACCCAGGGGCGCGAACAATGAGCAGTTCTTC. Its protein product is CASSEPRGANNEQFF.

CDR3 sequence reads: CASSSRAGNYYEQYF. DNA for the CDR3: TGTGCCAGCAGTTCCCGAGCGGGGAATTACTACGAGCAGTACTTC. V and J are TRBV7-9 and TRBJ2-7; 7 nucleotides line up with TRBD2. This CDR3 comprises 15 residues. Germline lookup yields CDR1 SEHNR and CDR2 FQNEAQ (reference sequence). Trimming took 6 bases from V and 3 from J; bases not matched to a gene: 11. The full variable domain, in which reference TRBV7-9 and TRBJ2-7 provide the parts outside the CDR3, is DTGVSQNPRHKITKRGQNVTFRCDPISEHNRLYWYRQTLGQGPEFLTYFQNEAQLEKSRLLSDRFSAERPKGSFSTLEIQRTEQGDSAMYLCASSSRAGNYYEQYFGPGTRLTVT.

This rearrangement joins TRBV6-5 to TRBJ1-4; D is uncertain. V lost 5 bases to trimming and J lost 3 bases, with 7 bases between them. This CDR3 comprises 13 residues. The germline V gene encodes CDR1 MNHEY and CDR2 SVGAGI. CDR3 sequence: CASSAQPNEKLFF. The CDR3 region has the DNA TGTGCCAGCAGTGCCCAGCCTAATGAAAAACTGTTTTTT.

The V call is TRBV4-1, the J call TRBJ2-1; TRBD1 agrees at 9 bases. V was clipped by 5 bases and J by 4 bases; unmatched bases: 3. Germline V CDR1 and CDR2: MGHRA, YSYEKL. This CDR3 contains 14 residues. The CDR3 region is CASSWGQGYNEQFF. For the CDR3, the DNA is TGCGCCAGCAGCTGGGGACAGGGTTACAATGAGCAGTTCTTC.

The chain has TRBV6-1 and TRBJ1-2, with TRBD1 matching over 9 bases. Germline CDR1 is MNHNS and CDR2 is SASEGT. Unmatched junction bases numbered 4, after V lost 7 bases and J lost 7 bases. The length of the CDR3 is 12 residues. The CDR3 here is CASIGQGPGYTF. DNA of the CDR3: TGTGCCAGCATCGGACAGGGGCCTGGCTACACCTTC.

This clone has ten or more counts. This sequence joins TRBV5-4 and TRBJ2-1; D is unclear. Trimming took off 3 bases at V and 3 bases at J, with 10 bases between the two ends. Per the germline V gene, CDR1 is SGHNT and CDR2 is YYREEE (reference sequence). The CDR3 totals 14 residues. The DNA of the CDR3 is TGTGCCAGCAGCTCTCCGGGTAACTACAATGAGCAGTTCTTC. It yields the protein CASSSPGNYNEQFF.

This chain joins TRBV6-5 and TRBJ2-2; perhaps TRBD1 as D (6 bases). Trimming took 0 bases from V and 9 from J, leaving 11 bases between them. Germline-derived CDR1 and CDR2 are MNHEY and SVGAGI. The CDR3 length is 14 residues. The CDR3 coding sequence is TGTGCCAGCAGTTACTCGATGGGGGCGAGGGAGCTGTTTTTT. Translation: CASSYSMGARELFF.

This chain joins TRBV10-2 and TRBJ2-2; TRBD2 agrees at 11 bases. Trimming removed 7 bases from V and 5 bases from J; junction bases left unmatched: 3. CDR3 length: 14 amino acids. Germline V CDR1 and CDR2: WSHSY, SAAADI. The CDR3 loop is CASTPSGGTGELFF. CDR3 sequence (DNA): TGCGCCAGCACTCCTAGCGGGGGGACCGGGGAGCTGTTTTTT.

The chain carries TRBV7-2 and TRBJ2-7; possibly TRBD1 for D (6 bases). The V end was cut by 8 bases, the J end by 4 bases, with 15 bases between. The CDR3 has 13 amino acids. Germline CDR1 and CDR2: SGHTA and FQGNSA. Written as DNA, the CDR3 is TGTGCCAGCGACGACGGCCAGGGGTACGAGCAGTACTTC. Its translation is CASDDGQGYEQYF.

There are many counts of this clone. The genes are TRBV6-5 and TRBJ2-3; TRBD2 matches 8 bases. The CDR3 is 15 amino acids. The V gene's germline CDR1 is MNHEY and CDR2 SVGAGI. Germline trimming cut 6 bases from V and 6 bases from J; bases unmatched to any gene: 11. The CDR3 DNA is TGTGCCAGCAGCCAGTTACGGGGGGGAGGGGATACGCAGTATTTT. Protein: CASSQLRGGGDTQYF.

J is TRBJ2-5 and V is TRBV6-1; tentatively, D is TRBD2 (6 bases). The ends were cut back, 6 bases at V and 4 bases at J, with 15 bases in the middle. The CDR3 is 14 amino acids. Germline V lookup: CDR1 MNHNS, CDR2 SASEGT. This CDR3 is CASRGVQRAETQYF. In nucleotides, the CDR3 is TGTGCCAGCAGGGGGGTCCAGCGGGCAGAGACCCAGTACTTC.

As DNA, the CDR3 is TGTGCCAGCAGTTACGGTTCGGAGACCCAGTACTTC. Amino acids: CASSYGSETQYF. The rearrangement uses TRBV6-5 and TRBJ2-5; no clear D gene. Trimming pared 2 bases from V and 5 bases from J, leaving 6 bases between. This CDR3 region has 12 residues. Germline V lookup: CDR1 MNHEY, CDR2 SVGAGI.

DNA for the CDR3: TGCGCCAGCAGCCAAGATGGCCTAGCGGGAGACGAGCAGTACTTC. Its protein product is CASSQDGLAGDEQYF. The chain uses TRBV4-3 and TRBJ2-7; 10 nucleotides align to TRBD2. Germline-derived CDR1 and CDR2 are LGHNA and YSLEER. V lost 0 bases, J lost 5 bases, and 4 bases stayed unmatched. This CDR3 contains 15 residues.

The J gene is TRBJ2-7, the V gene TRBV7-9; no reliable D call. The ends were cut back, 1 base at V and 4 bases at J, with 14 bases in the middle. Germline-derived CDR1 and CDR2 are SEHNR and FQNEAQ (reference sequence). There are 15 residues in the CDR3. CDR3 nucleotide sequence: TGTGCCAGCAGCTTAGTGGCAGATCCCTATTACGAGCAGTACTTC. Protein sequence: CASSLVADPYYEQYF.

V usage is TRBV4-1 and J usage is TRBJ2-7; D is uncertain. Germline V gene data show CDR1 as MGHRA and CDR2 as YSYEKL. CDR3 size: 13 residues. V was pared by 0 bases and J by 4 bases, with 7 bases between. In DNA, the CDR3 is TGCGCCAGCAGCCAAGAATGGATTTACGAGCAGTACTTC. Amino acid sequence: CASSQEWIYEQYF.

This chain joins TRBV6-1 and TRBJ1-6, with TRBD1 as a possible D gene (6 bases). V lost 1 base, J lost 0 bases, and 16 bases lay in between. This CDR3 is built from 19 residues. Per germline, CDR1 MNHNS and CDR2 SASEGT. The CDR3 coding sequence is TGTGCCAGCAGTGAAGTTATATGGGGGCGTAACTCCTATAATTCACCCCTCCACTTT. The encoded protein is CASSEVIWGRNSYNSPLHF.

The chain joins TRBV6-5 to TRBJ2-1; 7 bases align to TRBD2. The CDR3 runs to 13 residues. The V and J ends lost 4 bases and 7 bases, in that order; junction bases with no gene match: 4. Germline V gives CDR1 MNHEY, CDR2 SVGAGI. CDR3 nucleotide sequence: TGTGCCAGCAGTTTAGGGGAGGGGAATGAGCAGTTCTTC. Translated, it gives CASSLGEGNEQFF.

This clone was seen more than once but under ten times. The rearrangement links TRBV2 to TRBJ1-2; maybe TRBD1 (5 bases). The germline V gene encodes CDR1 SNHLY and CDR2 FYNNEI. V lost 3 bases and J 4 bases, leaving 15 bases between the germline ends. This CDR3 is 15 amino acids long. The CDR3 sequence: CASSDSRQPVYGYTF. CDR3 bases: TGTGCCAGCAGTGATAGTAGACAGCCCGTCTATGGCTACACCTTC.